Given below is one TCR beta chain in context. The antigen is unknown. The record originates from a study of CD8 T cells in Susac syndrome. Whole-study findings and limits: Regarding the TCR sequencing and HLA analysis, the study admitted that a relatively small number of individuals were involved.

RNA in amounts of 0.5 to 1 ug was reverse transcribed with random hexamers. By means of immunoSEQ multiplex PCR, TCR beta CDR3 spanning 54 Vbeta and 13 Jbeta underwent amplification. TCRdb re-called the immunoSEQ multiplex PCR reads through MiXCR, storing one row per CDR3 protein. Among about 300,000 distinct CDR3 sequences, 75% to 90% were seen once, and the ten largest hold around 0.18%. TEMRA cells were FACS-enriched, while CD8+ and CD4+ T cells were negatively isolated. There are 13 residues in the CDR3. Per germline, CDR1 GTSNPN and CDR2 SVGIG (reference sequence). V was cut by 0 bases and J by 0 bases, with 5 bases left in between.

The sequence came from a human donor with multiple sclerosis. The chain is built from TRBV30 and TRBJ1-1; D uncertain. The sequenced sample was CD8+ T cells from PBMCs. The CDR3 region is CAWSVIVNTEAFF. CDR3 sequence (DNA): TGTGCCTGGAGTGTGATAGTGAACACTGAAGCTTTCTTT.